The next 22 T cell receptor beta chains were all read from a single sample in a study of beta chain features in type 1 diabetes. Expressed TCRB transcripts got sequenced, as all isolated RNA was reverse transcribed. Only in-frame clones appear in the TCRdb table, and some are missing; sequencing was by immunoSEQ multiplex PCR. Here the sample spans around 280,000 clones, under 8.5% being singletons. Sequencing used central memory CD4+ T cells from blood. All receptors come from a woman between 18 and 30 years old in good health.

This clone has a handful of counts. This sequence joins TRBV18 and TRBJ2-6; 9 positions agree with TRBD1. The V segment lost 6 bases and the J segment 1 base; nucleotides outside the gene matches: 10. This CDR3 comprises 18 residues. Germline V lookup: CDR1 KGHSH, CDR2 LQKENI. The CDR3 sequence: CASSPTEQGASGANVLTF. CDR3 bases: TGTGCCAGCTCGCCCACCGAACAGGGGGCGTCTGGGGCCAACGTCCTGACTTTC.

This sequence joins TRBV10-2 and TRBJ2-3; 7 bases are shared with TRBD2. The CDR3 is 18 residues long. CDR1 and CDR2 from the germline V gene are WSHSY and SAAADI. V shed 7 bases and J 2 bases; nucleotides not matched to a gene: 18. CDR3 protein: CASKQTPGGSDFTDTQYF. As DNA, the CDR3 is TGCGCCAGCAAACAAACGCCCGGGGGGAGCGACTTCACAGATACGCAGTATTTT.

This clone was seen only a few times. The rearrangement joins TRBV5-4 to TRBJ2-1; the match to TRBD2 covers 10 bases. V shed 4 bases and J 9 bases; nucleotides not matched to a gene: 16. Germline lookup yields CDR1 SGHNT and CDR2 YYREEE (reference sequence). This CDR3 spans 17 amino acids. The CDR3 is CASSPRGSGGAPREQFF. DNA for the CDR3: TGTGCCAGCAGCCCCCGGGGGAGCGGGGGGGCTCCCCGTGAGCAGTTCTTC.

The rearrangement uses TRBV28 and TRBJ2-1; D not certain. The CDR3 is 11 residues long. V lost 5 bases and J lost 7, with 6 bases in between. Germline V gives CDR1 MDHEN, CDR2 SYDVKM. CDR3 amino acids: CASSRVNEQFF. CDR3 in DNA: TGTGCCAGCAGTCGAGTAAATGAGCAGTTCTTC.

The CDR3 DNA reads as TGTGCCAGCAGCTTAGCATTAGCGGGAGGCTCAAGGGATGAGCAGTTCTTC. As protein: CASSLALAGGSRDEQFF. This chain links TRBV7-8 with TRBJ2-1, with 10 nucleotides matching TRBD2. J lost 8 bases, V lost 0 bases, and 10 bases had no gene match. This CDR3 contains 17 residues. Germline lookup yields CDR1 SGHVS and CDR2 FQNEAQ.

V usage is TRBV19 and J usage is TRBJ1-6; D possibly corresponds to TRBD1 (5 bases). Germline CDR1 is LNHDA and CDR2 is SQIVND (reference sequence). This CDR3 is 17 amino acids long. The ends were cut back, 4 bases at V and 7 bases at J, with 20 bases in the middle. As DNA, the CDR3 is TGTGCCAGTAGTAAGGTTCCGGCGGGGGTTTGGAATTCACCCCTCCACTTT. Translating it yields CASSKVPAGVWNSPLHF.

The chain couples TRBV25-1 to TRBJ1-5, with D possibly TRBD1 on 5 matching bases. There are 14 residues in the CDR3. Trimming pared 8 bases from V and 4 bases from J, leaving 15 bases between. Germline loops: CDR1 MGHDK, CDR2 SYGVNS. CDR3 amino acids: CASEGQGVNQPQHF. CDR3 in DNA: TGTGCCAGCGAAGGGCAGGGTGTAAATCAGCCCCAGCATTTT.

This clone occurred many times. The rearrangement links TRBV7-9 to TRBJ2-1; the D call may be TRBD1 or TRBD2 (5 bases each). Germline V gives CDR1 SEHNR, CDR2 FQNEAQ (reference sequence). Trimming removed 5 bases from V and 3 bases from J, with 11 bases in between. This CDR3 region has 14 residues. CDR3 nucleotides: TGTGCCAGCAGCAAGGGACCATACTACAATGAGCAGTTCTTC. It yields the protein CASSKGPYYNEQFF.

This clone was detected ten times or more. CDR3 in DNA: TGTGCCAGCAGTGATCGAGATACGCAGTATTTT. It translates to CASSDRDTQYF. The J gene is TRBJ2-3, the V gene TRBV2, with D uncertain. Germline V CDR1 and CDR2: SNHLY, FYNNEI. CDR3 size: 11 residues. Trimming took 3 bases from V and 5 from J, leaving 3 bases between them.

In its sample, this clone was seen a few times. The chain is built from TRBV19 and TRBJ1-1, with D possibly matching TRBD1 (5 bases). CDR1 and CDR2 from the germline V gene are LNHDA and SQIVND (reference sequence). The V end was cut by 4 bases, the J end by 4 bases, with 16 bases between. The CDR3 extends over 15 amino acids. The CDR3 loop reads CASSSWGRGGTEAFF. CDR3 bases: TGTGCCAGTAGTAGTTGGGGTCGCGGGGGCACTGAAGCTTTCTTT.

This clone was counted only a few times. The CDR3 sequence: CSVLIQGSNQPQHF. CDR3 DNA sequence: TGCAGCGTTTTGATTCAGGGGAGCAATCAGCCCCAGCATTTT. The rearrangement links TRBV29-1 to TRBJ1-5; tentative D call: TRBD1 (6 bases). Trimming removed 5 bases from V and 1 base from J, with 12 bases in between. Germline CDR1 and CDR2: SQVTM and ANQGSEA. The CDR3 consists of 14 residues.

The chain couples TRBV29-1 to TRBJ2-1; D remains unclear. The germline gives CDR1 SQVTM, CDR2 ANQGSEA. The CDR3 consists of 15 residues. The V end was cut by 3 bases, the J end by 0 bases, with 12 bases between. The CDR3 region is CSVDIRASSYNEQFF. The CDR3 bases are TGCAGCGTTGATATAAGGGCCAGCTCCTACAATGAGCAGTTCTTC.

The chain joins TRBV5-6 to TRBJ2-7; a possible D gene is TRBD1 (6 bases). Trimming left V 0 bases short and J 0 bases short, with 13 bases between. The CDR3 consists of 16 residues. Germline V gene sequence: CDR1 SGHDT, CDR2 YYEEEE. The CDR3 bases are TGTGCCAGCAGCTTGGTTCGGCAGGGGAGCTCCTACGAGCAGTACGTC. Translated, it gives CASSLVRQGSSYEQYV.

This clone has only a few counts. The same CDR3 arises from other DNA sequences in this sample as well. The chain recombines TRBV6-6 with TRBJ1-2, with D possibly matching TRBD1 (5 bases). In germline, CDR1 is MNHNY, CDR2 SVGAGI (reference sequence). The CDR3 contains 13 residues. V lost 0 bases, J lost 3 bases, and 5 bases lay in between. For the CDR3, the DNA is TGTGCCAGCAGTTACTCGGGGGACTATGGCTACACCTTC. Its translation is CASSYSGDYGYTF.

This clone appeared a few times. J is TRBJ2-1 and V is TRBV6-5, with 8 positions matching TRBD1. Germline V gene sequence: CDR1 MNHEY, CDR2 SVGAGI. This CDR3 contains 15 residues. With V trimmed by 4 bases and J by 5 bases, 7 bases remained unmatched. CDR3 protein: CASSSGTGDNNEQFF. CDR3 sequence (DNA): TGTGCCAGCAGTTCGGGGACAGGCGATAACAATGAGCAGTTCTTC.

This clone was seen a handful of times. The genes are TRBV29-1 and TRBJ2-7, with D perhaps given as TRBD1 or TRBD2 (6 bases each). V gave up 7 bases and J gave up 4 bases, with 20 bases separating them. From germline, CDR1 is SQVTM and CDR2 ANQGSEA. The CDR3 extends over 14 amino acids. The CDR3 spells CSASRGASPYEQYF. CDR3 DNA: TGCAGCGCCTCGAGGGGGGCCTCACCTTACGAGCAGTACTTC.

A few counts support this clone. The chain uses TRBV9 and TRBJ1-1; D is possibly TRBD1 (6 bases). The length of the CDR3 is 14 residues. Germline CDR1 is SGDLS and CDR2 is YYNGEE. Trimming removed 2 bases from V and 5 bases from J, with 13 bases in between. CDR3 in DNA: TGTGCCAGCAGCGTTACAGGGAGTAAGACTGAAGCTTTCTTT. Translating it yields CASSVTGSKTEAFF.

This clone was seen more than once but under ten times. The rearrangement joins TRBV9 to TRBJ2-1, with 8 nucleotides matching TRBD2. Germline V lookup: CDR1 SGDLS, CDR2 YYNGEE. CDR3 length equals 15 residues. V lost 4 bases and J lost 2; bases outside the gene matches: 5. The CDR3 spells CASSRSGSPYNEQFF. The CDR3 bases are TGTGCCAGCAGCCGCAGCGGGAGCCCCTACAATGAGCAGTTCTTC.

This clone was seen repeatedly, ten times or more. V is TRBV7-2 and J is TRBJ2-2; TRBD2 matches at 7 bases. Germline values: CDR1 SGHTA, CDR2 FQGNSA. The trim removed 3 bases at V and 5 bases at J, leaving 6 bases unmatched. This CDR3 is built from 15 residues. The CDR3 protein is CASSFRDYTTGELFF. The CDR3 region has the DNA TGTGCCAGCAGCTTCCGGGACTACACTACCGGGGAGCTGTTTTTT.

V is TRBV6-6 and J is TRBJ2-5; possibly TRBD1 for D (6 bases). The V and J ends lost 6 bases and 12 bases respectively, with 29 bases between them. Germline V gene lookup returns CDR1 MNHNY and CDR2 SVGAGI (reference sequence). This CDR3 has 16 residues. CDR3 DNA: TGTGCCAGCAGCCGCAACGATAACAGGGCCTTCGGAGTGGAGTACTTC. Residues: CASSRNDNRAFGVEYF.

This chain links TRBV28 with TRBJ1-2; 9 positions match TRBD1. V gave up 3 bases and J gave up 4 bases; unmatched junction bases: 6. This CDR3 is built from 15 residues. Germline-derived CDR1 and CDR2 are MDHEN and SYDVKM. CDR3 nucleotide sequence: TGTGCCAGCAGTTTCGACGGACAGGGGACCTATGGCTACACCTTC. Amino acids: CASSFDGQGTYGYTF.

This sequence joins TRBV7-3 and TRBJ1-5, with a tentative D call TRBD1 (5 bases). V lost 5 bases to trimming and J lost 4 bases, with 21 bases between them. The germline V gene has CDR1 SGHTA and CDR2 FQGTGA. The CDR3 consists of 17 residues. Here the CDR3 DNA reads TGTGCCAGCAGCGGACTCCCCATGGAGGGGTTTAATCAGCCCCAGCATTTT. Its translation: CASSGLPMEGFNQPQHF.